These 6 T cell receptor beta chains were sequenced from one sample in a study of molecular identifiers for immune sequencing clone quantification. MiXCR was run by TCRdb on the PCR reads, yielding one entry per CDR3 protein. The sample has about 320,000 distinct CDR3 sequences; about a fifth are singletons. The sample taken for sequencing was naive CD8+ T cells from blood, with Jurkat cell RNA spiked in. Subset denoted: FACS-sorted CD8+CD4-CCR7+CD45RA+ naive T cells. All receptors derive from a human donor in good health. Some libraries in this study had Jurkat cell RNA spiked in.

This clonotype was seen many times. This rearrangement joins TRBV29-1 to TRBJ2-7; 7 nucleotides line up with TRBD1. CDR3 size: 13 residues. The junction had 8 bases not matched to a gene; V was cut back by 4 bases and J by 5 bases. The germline V gene encodes CDR1 SQVTM and CDR2 ANQGSEA. This chain's CDR3 is CSVGEGAENEQYF. The CDR3 nucleotides read TGCAGCGTTGGCGAGGGGGCGGAAAACGAGCAGTACTTC.

As for this clonotype: Germline is not matched at one junction end, which may reflect a read error. The chain links TRBV10-2 to TRBJ1-2, with TRBD1 identical over 10 bases. CDR3 length: 15 amino acids. Germline V gene lookup returns CDR1 WSHSY and CDR2 SAAADI. The CDR3 spells CASSPGTGAKSGCTF. The CDR3 DNA reads as TGCGCCAGCAGTCCCGGGACAGGGGCTAAGTCGGGCTGCACCTTC.

This clonotype was seen many times. The J gene is TRBJ1-1, the V gene TRBV6-4; D is unclear. Germline lookup yields CDR1 MRHNA and CDR2 SNTAGT. This CDR3 contains 14 residues. V shed 3 bases and J shed 5 bases, with 13 bases lying between them. The CDR3 bases are TGTGCCAGCAGTGAGAGGTTCCCGGGGACTGAAGCTTTCTTT. Translated: CASSERFPGTEAFF.

This clonotype was picked up many times. The chain uses TRBV4-3 and TRBJ2-6, with 7 bases aligning to TRBD1. The CDR3 totals 17 residues. In germline, CDR1 is LGHNA, CDR2 YSLEER. V was pared by 0 bases and J by 2 bases, with 4 bases of the junction left unmatched. CDR3 amino acids: CASSQDRGRAGANVLTF. The CDR3 region has the DNA TGCGCCAGCAGCCAAGATAGGGGGCGGGCTGGGGCCAACGTCCTGACTTTC.

Comment on this clonotype: Just one base apart from a much larger clone, this may be a read error. V is TRBV6-1 and J is TRBJ2-6; a possible D gene is TRBD2 (6 bases). The germline gives CDR1 MNHNS, CDR2 SASEGT. There are 15 residues in the CDR3. V lost 2 bases to trimming and J lost 1 base, with 6 bases between them. CDR3 amino acids: CASSERGSGANVLTF. DNA for the CDR3: TGTGCCAGCAGTGAACGGGGGTCTGGGGCCAACGTCCTGACTTTC.

On this clonotype itself: One junction end disagrees with the germline gene, perhaps due to a read error. The chain has TRBV28 and TRBJ2-3; 11 bases align to TRBD2. The V gene's germline CDR1 is MDHEN and CDR2 SYDVKM. This CDR3 is built from 16 residues. This chain's CDR3 is CAGRLAGGLRTDTQYF. The CDR3 nucleotides read TGTGCCGGCAGATTAGCGGGAGGGCTCCGCACAGATACGCAGTATTTT.